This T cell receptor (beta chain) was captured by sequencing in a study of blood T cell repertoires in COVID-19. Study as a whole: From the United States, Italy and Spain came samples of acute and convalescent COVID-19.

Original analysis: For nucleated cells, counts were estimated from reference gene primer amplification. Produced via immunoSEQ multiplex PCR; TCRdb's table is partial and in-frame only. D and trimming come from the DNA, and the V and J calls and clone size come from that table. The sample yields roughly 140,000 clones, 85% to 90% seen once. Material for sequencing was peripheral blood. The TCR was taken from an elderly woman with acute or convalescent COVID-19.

The CDR3 loop is CASSSRQGVYNEQFF. DNA of the CDR3: TGTGCCAGCAGCTCACGACAGGGGGTATACAATGAGCAGTTCTTC. This chain links TRBV7-6 with TRBJ2-1; TRBD1 aligns across 9 bases. The CDR3 covers 15 residues. Germline CDR1 SGHVS, CDR2 FNYEAQ. V shed 4 bases, J shed 4 bases, and the junction held 5 bases outside the gene matches. Filled out from reference TRBV7-6 and TRBJ2-1, the complete variable domain reads GAGVSQSPRYKVTKRGQDVALRCDPISGHVSLYWYRQALGQGPEFLTYFNYEAQQDKSGLPNDRFSAERPEGSISTLTIQRTEQRDSAMYRCASSSRQGVYNEQFFGPGTRLTVL.